The TCR beta chain described here comes from a study of siplizumab effects on memory and regulatory T cells. Study-level results: In roughly 75-95% of proliferating CD4+ or CD8+ clones, a naive or memory phenotype could not be assigned. Of the alloreactive clones, only a minor fraction mapped to unstimulated subsets. In controls, 26.9% of mappable alloreactive CD4+ clones were Treg-derived on average, versus approximately 70% with siplizumab. Naive T cells appeared more diverse than memory cells and seemed to be major alloresponse contributors.

On this clone itself: The antigen remains unidentified.

V shed 4 bases and J shed 0 bases, with 9 bases lying between them. This CDR3 contains 14 residues. Germline V gene lookup returns CDR1 SNHLY and CDR2 FYNNEI. Clones were sequenced by immunoSEQ multiplex PCR, and TCRdb holds only the in-frame ones, with some missing. The sample yields tens of thousands of clones, about 93% seen once. The origin of this receptor is a human donor in good health. The sequencing input was non-Treg CD4+ T cells sorted from blood. V usage is TRBV2 and J usage is TRBJ1-1; D unresolved. CDR3 DNA sequence: TGTGCCAGCAGTGCGGTACTAATGAACACTGAAGCTTTCTTT. This encodes CASSAVLMNTEAFF.